What follows are 17 T cell receptor beta chains derived from one specimen sequenced in a study of blood T cell repertoires in COVID-19. Here immunoSEQ multiplex PCR was the method, and the copy in TCRdb shows in-frame clones only, minus some. The sample contains 200,000 to 300,000 clones, around 87% of which appear only once. The sample consisted of peripheral blood. Receptor source: a woman between 40 and 50 years old who had recovered from COVID-19.

This chain connects TRBV7-6 to TRBJ1-2, with D unresolved. With 1 base removed from V and 4 bases from J, the gap between germline ends came to 13 bases. In germline, CDR1 is SGHVS, CDR2 FNYEAQ. The CDR3 totals 15 residues. CDR3 sequence reads: CASSLVSPGSYGYTF. The CDR3 coding sequence is TGTGCCAGCAGCTTAGTATCCCCCGGGAGCTATGGCTACACCTTC.

J is TRBJ2-2 and V is TRBV12-3 or TRBV12-4; weak D call: TRBD2 (5 bases). The V end lost 7 bases, the J end lost 7 bases, and 13 bases lay between the germline ends. The CDR3 runs 13 residues. The CDR3 is CASTMRAGGELFF. The CDR3 region has the DNA TGTGCCAGCACCATGCGGGCTGGCGGGGAGCTGTTTTTT.

The rearrangement joins TRBV5-6 to TRBJ2-7, with TRBD2 matching 7 bases. CDR1 and CDR2 (germline): SGHDT, YYEEEE. The V gene end was trimmed by 4 bases and the J gene end by 2 bases; junction bases not matched to a gene: 6. CDR3 length: 14 amino acids. Here the CDR3 DNA reads TGTGCCAGCAGCCGGGGGGAACAGCCCTACGAGCAGTACTTC. This gives the protein CASSRGEQPYEQYF.

This chain uses TRBV13 with TRBJ1-2; tentatively, D is TRBD1 (5 bases). Trimming stripped 5 bases from V and 13 bases from J, with 14 bases between. The length of the CDR3 is 11 residues. The germline V gene has CDR1 PRHDT and CDR2 FYEKMQ (reference sequence). The CDR3 spells CASSLGQILTF. CDR3 sequence (DNA): TGTGCCAGCAGCCTCGGACAAATCCTCACCTTC.

The chain joins TRBV6-5 to TRBJ1-5; no clear D gene. Trimming took off 6 bases at V and 4 bases at J, with 13 bases between the two ends. Germline-derived CDR1 and CDR2 are MNHEY and SVGAGI. This CDR3 has 14 residues. CDR3 DNA sequence: TGTGCCAGCAGGTGGGTAGAGGCAAATCAGCCCCAGCATTTT. The encoded protein is CASRWVEANQPQHF.

The chain joins TRBV4-3 to TRBJ2-6; possible D gene TRBD1, 6 bases. The CDR3 runs 16 residues. Trimming removed 3 bases at V and 2 bases at J, with 11 bases between. In germline, CDR1 is LGHNA, CDR2 YSLEER. In DNA, the CDR3 is TGCGCCAGCAGCCACCAGGGGTTAACTGGGGCCAACGTCCTGACTTTC. It yields the protein CASSHQGLTGANVLTF.

This clone was observed a few times. The rearrangement links TRBV18 to TRBJ2-7; 7 nucleotides line up with TRBD1. Trimming took 3 bases from V and 9 from J; bases not matched to a gene: 14. The CDR3 runs to 15 residues. Per germline, CDR1 KGHSH and CDR2 LQKENI. In DNA, the CDR3 is TGTGCCAGCTCACCCGGAAGACAGGGTATTACGGTGCAGTACTTC. This translates into CASSPGRQGITVQYF.

J is TRBJ2-6 and V is TRBV6-5, with 8 bases fitting TRBD2. J gave up 2 bases and V 5 bases, and 2 bases lay outside the gene matches. In germline, CDR1 is MNHEY, CDR2 SVGAGI. The CDR3 totals 15 residues. The CDR3 spells CASSTRGAGANVLTF. The CDR3 region has the DNA TGTGCCAGCAGTACGCGGGGGGCTGGGGCCAACGTCCTGACTTTC.

The chain is built from TRBV7-2 and TRBJ2-7; perhaps TRBD2 as D (5 bases). Trimming stripped 5 bases from V and 5 bases from J, with 13 bases between. CDR3 length: 13 residues. Germline CDR1 is SGHTA and CDR2 is FQGNSA. The CDR3 reads CASSLGIHNEQYF. The CDR3 nucleotides are TGTGCCAGCAGCCTCGGGATCCATAACGAGCAGTACTTC.

This rearrangement joins TRBV27 to TRBJ1-2; possible D gene TRBD1, 6 bases. The CDR3 runs 16 residues. Looked up from germline, CDR1 is MNHEY and CDR2 is SMNVEV (reference sequence). Deletions cut 2 bases from V and 2 bases from J, with 15 bases between. Written as DNA, the CDR3 is TGTGCCAGCAGTTTAGGGGGGGCGGTCGGCAACTATGGCTACACCTTC. Encoded protein: CASSLGGAVGNYGYTF.

This clone was seen a handful of times. The V and J genes are TRBV15 and TRBJ2-1; TRBD2 matches at 10 bases. This CDR3 is built from 16 residues. Germline V gene sequence: CDR1 LNHNV, CDR2 YYDKDF (reference sequence). With 3 bases clipped from V and 4 bases from J, the junction kept 6 bases outside the gene matches. The CDR3 region is CATSRGSGGQYNEQFF. CDR3 nucleotide sequence: TGTGCCACCAGCAGGGGTAGCGGGGGGCAGTACAATGAGCAGTTCTTC.

V is TRBV9 and J is TRBJ2-4; TRBD1 might be the D (6 bases). The length of the CDR3 is 15 residues. Trimming took 4 bases from V and 6 from J, leaving 17 bases between them. Germline lookup yields CDR1 SGDLS and CDR2 YYNGEE. The CDR3 loop reads CASSNSGGALNIQYF. CDR3 coding DNA: TGTGCCAGCAGCAACAGTGGGGGCGCCCTAAACATTCAGTACTTC.

This chain's CDR3 is CASSLEQNSNQPQHF. The CDR3 DNA follows: TGTGCCAGCAGCTTAGAACAGAATAGCAATCAGCCCCAGCATTTT. The chain carries TRBV5-6 and TRBJ1-5; D is undetermined. Germline CDR1 is SGHDT and CDR2 is YYEEEE. Deletions cut 2 bases from V and 0 bases from J, with 9 bases between. The CDR3 is 15 residues long.

This chain uses TRBV9 with TRBJ2-2, with D perhaps matching TRBD2 (5 bases). V was shortened by 4 bases and J by 0 bases, with 10 bases between the two germline ends. The CDR3 is made up of 15 amino acids. The V gene's germline CDR1 is SGDLS and CDR2 YYNGEE. The CDR3 DNA follows: TGTGCCAGCAGCCCGCGGGCTCCGAACACCGGGGAGCTGTTTTTT. Its translation is CASSPRAPNTGELFF.

V is TRBV4-3 and J is TRBJ1-2; 8 positions match TRBD1. CDR3 length: 17 amino acids. From germline, CDR1 is LGHNA and CDR2 YSLEER. V lost 0 bases, J lost 5 bases, and 11 bases stayed unmatched. CDR3 residues: CASSQEPLRTGIYGYTF. For the CDR3, the DNA is TGCGCCAGCAGCCAAGAACCCCTCCGGACAGGGATTTATGGCTACACCTTC.

This clone was recorded once. V usage is TRBV27 and J usage is TRBJ1-1; D perhaps matches TRBD1 (5 bases). V lost 3 bases, J lost 4 bases, and 15 bases lay in between. The germline gives CDR1 MNHEY, CDR2 SMNVEV (reference sequence). This CDR3 is built from 15 residues. The CDR3 loop reads CASSFLGGMGTEAFF. CDR3 nucleotides: TGTGCCAGCAGTTTCCTCGGGGGGATGGGCACTGAAGCTTTCTTT.

This clone was observed once. The CDR3 DNA reads TGTGCCAGCAGCCTAGGGCCTGGGACTTCTAATTCACCCCTCCACTTT. It codes for CASSLGPGTSNSPLHF. The rearrangement uses TRBV11-2 and TRBJ1-6; tentative D call: TRBD1 (5 bases). The CDR3 runs to 16 residues. Germline V gene data show CDR1 as SGHAT and CDR2 as FQNNGV. V lost 5 bases, J lost 6 bases, and 17 bases lay in between. Drawing the rest from reference TRBV11-2 and TRBJ1-6, the complete variable domain is EAGVAQSPRYKIIEKRQSVAFWCNPISGHATLYWYQQILGQGPKLLIQFQNNGVVDDSQLPKDRFSAERLKGVDSTLKIQPAKLEDSAVYLCASSLGPGTSNSPLHFGNGTRLTVT.